This T cell receptor (beta chain) came from a study of shared clonotypes between healthy human individuals. Study results and limitations: Apart from blood, nothing was sampled; tissue repertoires likely differ.

As processed by the authors: Junction-only sequences without quality scores were provided by ImmunoSEQ, so filtering was different. Some clones are missing from TCRdb's copy, which holds only in-frame ones; the method was immunoSEQ multiplex PCR. The V and J calls and clone size are taken from that table; D and trimming were inferred from the DNA. The sample includes about 590,000 clones, around 95% seen only once; the top ten take around 0.11%. Naive CD8 cells were CD45RO-negative, positively selected for CCR7, excluding terminally differentiated effector memory CD45RA+ cells. Each donor was a Caucasian adult residing in Nashville, Tennessee. As to this clone: Its antigen is still unknown.

Germline V lookup: CDR1 MNHNY, CDR2 SVGAGI (reference sequence). V was shortened by 0 bases and J by 5 bases, with 13 bases between the two germline ends. The CDR3 length is 16 residues. The sequenced sample was naive CD8+ T cells sorted from blood. The sequence came from a woman in her 30s in good health. The chain couples TRBV6-6 to TRBJ1-4, with D unclear. Here the CDR3 reads CASSYSFWHPNEKLFF. The CDR3 DNA follows: TGTGCCAGCAGTTACTCCTTCTGGCACCCGAATGAAAAACTGTTTTTT.